The 27 T cell receptor beta chains listed next were all sequenced from one sample in a study of CD8 T cells in ankylosing spondylitis (TCRdb year 2017). Library generation was performed with 5' RACE. The listed sequencing device is Illumina HiSeq 2500. The public reads were run again by TCRdb, first through fastp at Q25 and then through MiXCR, and only productive beta chains were kept. Rows merge per CDR3 protein into single entries with the most common DNA and genes. The sample yields approximately 92,000 distinct CDR3 sequences; 7.5% to 9% were counted once. In total, the top ten clones hold 5.1% of the sample. The sequenced sample was blood, either unsorted or a sorted T cell fraction (not recorded which). The receptor set was obtained from a male donor with ankylosing spondylitis or in good health (not recorded which).

This clonotype occurred a few times. The rearrangement joins TRBV11-2 to TRBJ2-7, with D perhaps TRBD1 or TRBD2 (6 bases each). Germline V lookup: CDR1 SGHAT, CDR2 FQNNGV. V was clipped by 1 base and J by 6 bases, with 19 bases between them. The CDR3 length is 16 residues. The CDR3 spells CASSLVPGYGGLEQYF. DNA for the CDR3: TGTGCCAGCAGCTTAGTTCCCGGTTACGGGGGCCTCGAGCAGTACTTC. The full variable domain, in which reference TRBV11-2 and TRBJ2-7 provide the parts outside the CDR3, is EAGVAQSPRYKIIEKRQSVAFWCNPISGHATLYWYQQILGQGPKLLIQFQNNGVVDDSQLPKDRFSAERLKGVDSTLKIQPAKLEDSAVYLCASSLVPGYGGLEQYFGPGTRLTVT.

This clonotype was observed many times. The V gene is TRBV5-1, the J gene TRBJ2-7; D uncertain. Germline loops: CDR1 SGHRS, CDR2 YFSETQ. The CDR3 has 12 amino acids. With 1 base removed from V and 3 bases from J, the gap between germline ends came to 5 bases. The CDR3 loop reads CASSLHGYEQYF. The CDR3 nucleotides are TGCGCCAGCAGCTTGCATGGCTACGAGCAGTACTTC. Looking up the rest from reference TRBV5-1 and TRBJ2-7 gives the full variable domain: KAGVTQTPRYLIKTRGQQVTLSCSPISGHRSVSWYQQTPGQGLQFLFEYFSETQRNKGNFPGRFSGRQFSNSRSEMNVSTLELGDSALYLCASSLHGYEQYFGPGTRLTVT.

In the case of this clonotype: The junction departs from germline at one end; a sequencing error may be responsible. The rearrangement joins TRBV2 to TRBJ2-3, with D possibly being TRBD1 (6 bases). The germline CDR1 and CDR2 sequences are SNHLY and FYNNEI. This CDR3 is 14 amino acids long. In DNA form, the CDR3 reads TGTGCCAGCAGTGCCACAGGGTGGACAGATGCGCAGTATTTT. It codes for CASSATGWTDAQYF.

Many counts were recorded for this clonotype. V is TRBV7-2 and J is TRBJ2-1; no clear D. This CDR3 is built from 12 residues. Trimming removed 1 base at V and 12 bases at J, with 10 bases between. Germline values: CDR1 SGHTA, CDR2 FQGNSA. CDR3: CASSLGSQRQFF. CDR3 DNA: TGTGCCAGCAGCTTAGGGTCACAGAGGCAGTTCTTC.

This clonotype has just a few counts. This chain links TRBV9 with TRBJ1-1; maybe TRBD1 (5 bases). CDR3 size: 16 residues. The germline V and J ends were trimmed by 0 bases and 0 bases, with 12 bases remaining between them. Looked up from germline, CDR1 is SGDLS and CDR2 is YYNGEE. The CDR3 DNA reads TGTGCCAGCAGCGTAGCGTCGGGGGTTATGAACACTGAAGCTTTCTTT. Translation gives CASSVASGVMNTEAFF. The entire variable domain, with the rest obtained from reference TRBV9 and TRBJ1-1, is as follows: DSGVTQTPKHLITATGQRVTLRCSPRSGDLSVYWYQQSLDQGLQFLIQYYNGEERAKGNILERFSAQQFPDLHSELNLSSLELGDSALYFCASSVASGVMNTEAFFGQGTRLTVV.

In its sample, this clonotype was seen many times. The rearrangement joins TRBV29-1 to TRBJ1-2; TRBD1 aligns across 11 bases. CDR1 is SQVTM and CDR2 is ANQGSEA in the germline V gene. This CDR3 is 12 amino acids long. With 6 bases clipped from V and 8 bases from J, the junction kept 5 bases outside the gene matches. The CDR3 nucleotides read TGCAGCGTGGCAGGGACAGGGGGGGGCTACACCTTC. It yields the protein CSVAGTGGGYTF.

This clonotype was found many times. The V gene is TRBV18, the J gene TRBJ2-1; TRBD1 is a possible D gene (5 bases). The CDR3 length is 15 residues. Germline values: CDR1 KGHSH, CDR2 LQKENI. The V gene lost 6 bases and the J gene lost 0 bases, with 12 bases spanning the gap. The CDR3 here is CASSPGRDSYNEQFF. As DNA, the CDR3 is TGTGCCAGCTCTCCAGGCAGGGACTCCTACAATGAGCAGTTCTTC.

The gene calls are TRBV7-2 and TRBJ2-7; 11 nucleotides agree with TRBD2. The CDR3 is 14 amino acids. Germline-derived CDR1 and CDR2 are SGHTA and FQGNSA. V dropped 3 bases and J dropped 2; count of bases not matched to a gene: 0. The CDR3 here is CASSLGLAAYEQYF. CDR3 coding DNA: TGTGCCAGCAGCTTGGGACTAGCGGCCTACGAGCAGTACTTC.

This clonotype occurred many times. The J gene is TRBJ2-7, the V gene TRBV9; D perhaps matches TRBD2 (5 bases). Trimming took 0 bases from V and 5 from J, leaving 15 bases between them. Germline CDR1 reads SGDLS; CDR2 reads YYNGEE. The CDR3 length is 15 residues. CDR3 protein: CASSVAASGVDEQYF. CDR3 in DNA: TGTGCCAGCAGCGTAGCTGCCAGCGGAGTCGACGAGCAGTACTTC.

Ten or more counts support this clonotype. The rearrangement links TRBV20-1 to TRBJ1-1; the match to TRBD1 covers 9 bases. The CDR3 runs to 15 residues. The V gene's germline CDR1 is DFQATT and CDR2 SNEGSKA (reference sequence). Germline trimming cut 5 bases from V and 5 bases from J; bases unmatched to any gene: 12. CDR3 amino acids: CSASGQGQEGTEAFF. The CDR3 region has the DNA TGCAGTGCTTCCGGACAGGGGCAAGAGGGGACTGAAGCTTTCTTT.

This clonotype was seen at least ten times. This chain links TRBV28 with TRBJ2-3; no clear D gene. Trimming shortened V by 3 bases and J by 3 bases, and 10 bases separated the two germline ends. The CDR3 covers 14 residues. Germline V gives CDR1 MDHEN, CDR2 SYDVKM. The DNA for the CDR3 is TGTGCCAGCAGTTTGTCCCTTCCAACAGATACGCAGTATTTT. This encodes CASSLSLPTDTQYF.

This clonotype was detected a few times. This sequence joins TRBV11-2 and TRBJ2-7; the D gene is possibly TRBD2 (5 bases). This CDR3 contains 14 residues. Germline CDR1 is SGHAT and CDR2 is FQNNGV. The ends were cut back, 1 base at V and 2 bases at J, with 9 bases in the middle. CDR3 DNA: TGTGCCAGCAGCTTAGGAGGGAAGGCCTACGAGCAGTACTTC. Translating it yields CASSLGGKAYEQYF.

This clonotype was detected ten times or more. This chain uses TRBV2 with TRBJ2-7; D perhaps matches TRBD1 (5 bases). Germline V CDR1 and CDR2: SNHLY, FYNNEI. This CDR3 has 13 amino acids. Trimming cost V 5 bases and J 2 bases, with 10 bases left between them. CDR3 residues: CASSYDSTYEQYF. CDR3 nucleotides: TGTGCCAGCAGTTACGACAGTACCTACGAGCAGTACTTC.

This clonotype was observed many times. The chain links TRBV28 to TRBJ1-5, with D possibly matching TRBD1 (5 bases). Germline V CDR1 and CDR2: MDHEN, SYDVKM. V was cut by 6 bases and J by 3 bases, with 12 bases left in between. The CDR3 spans 14 residues. The CDR3 DNA is TGTGCCAGCAGAAACGGACAAAACAATCAGCCCCAGCATTTT. Protein sequence: CASRNGQNNQPQHF. Supplemented by reference TRBV28 and TRBJ1-5, the full variable domain reads DVKVTQSSRYLVKRTGEKVFLECVQDMDHENMFWYRQDPGLGLRLIYFSYDVKMKEKGDIPEGYSVSREKKERFSLILESASTNQTSMYLCASRNGQNNQPQHFGDGTRLSIL.

This clonotype was observed many times. The CDR3 DNA follows: TGTGCCAGCAGTCCCGCGGGCAGGGAGAAAGCTTTCTTT. Protein sequence: CASSPAGREKAFF. The chain employs TRBV27 and TRBJ1-1; tentatively, D is TRBD1 (5 bases). Germline V gene data show CDR1 as MNHEY and CDR2 as SMNVEV (reference sequence). The CDR3 is 13 residues long. V dropped 5 bases and J dropped 9 bases, with 16 bases sitting between them.

The table lists this clonotype with many counts. The CDR3 DNA sequence: TGTGCCAGCAGCGTAGAACCTAGCGGGAGTTACGAGCAGTACTTC. Encoded protein: CASSVEPSGSYEQYF. The chain links TRBV9 to TRBJ2-7, with 10 bases identical to TRBD2. This CDR3 has 15 amino acids. Germline lookup yields CDR1 SGDLS and CDR2 YYNGEE. With V trimmed by 0 bases and J by 4 bases, 4 bases remained unmatched.

This clonotype was counted at least ten times. The chain joins TRBV20-1 to TRBJ2-3; D is uncertain. V gave up 4 bases and J gave up 6 bases, with 14 bases separating them. The CDR3 sequence is 13 residues long. Germline V gene data show CDR1 as DFQATT and CDR2 as SNEGSKA (reference sequence). The CDR3: CSAKFTVEDTQYF. CDR3 DNA: TGCAGTGCTAAGTTTACAGTGGAGGATACGCAGTATTTT.

This clonotype was recorded many times. CDR3 nucleotide sequence: TGTGCCAGCAGCCCAACGATGGGGGGTTACAATCAGCCCCAGCATTTT. As protein: CASSPTMGGYNQPQHF. The rearrangement uses TRBV6-1 and TRBJ1-5; D perhaps matches TRBD1 (5 bases). Deletions cut 6 bases from V and 3 bases from J, with 18 bases between. The CDR3 is 16 amino acids. Germline-derived CDR1 and CDR2 are MNHNS and SASEGT.

This clonotype was counted only a few times. The chain uses TRBV6-2 or TRBV6-3 and TRBJ2-1; D unclear. The CDR3 is 12 amino acids. V dropped 5 bases and J dropped 2 bases, with 4 bases sitting between them. Looked up from germline, CDR1 is MNHEY and CDR2 is SVGEGT. CDR3 sequence: CASSNPYNEQFF. In DNA, the CDR3 is TGTGCCAGCAGTAACCCCTACAATGAGCAGTTCTTC.

This clonotype was found many times. The CDR3 here is CATSMGGTANQPQHF. In DNA form, the CDR3 reads TGTGCCACCAGCATGGGGGGGACAGCCAATCAGCCCCAGCATTTT. V usage is TRBV15 and J usage is TRBJ1-5, with 7 positions matching TRBD1. CDR1 is LNHNV and CDR2 is YYDKDF in the germline V gene (reference sequence). V lost 4 bases and J lost 3; bases outside the gene matches: 6. CDR3 length equals 15 residues.

This clonotype was recorded many times. V is TRBV12-3 or TRBV12-4 and J is TRBJ1-1, with D uncertain. Trimming removed 7 bases at V and 1 base at J, with 13 bases between. The CDR3 sequence is 14 residues long. CDR3 residues: CASMARAGNTEAFF. CDR3 bases: TGTGCCAGCATGGCCCGAGCTGGGAACACTGAAGCTTTCTTT.

This clonotype was seen repeatedly, ten times or more. The chain uses TRBV29-1 and TRBJ1-2; TRBD1 might be the D (5 bases). Trimming took off 2 bases at V and 5 bases at J, with 6 bases between the two ends. The CDR3 is 11 amino acids. Germline V gene sequence: CDR1 SQVTM, CDR2 ANQGSEA. CDR3 protein: CSVERGYGYTF. CDR3 DNA: TGCAGCGTTGAAAGGGGATATGGCTACACCTTC.

J is TRBJ2-1 and V is TRBV30; perhaps TRBD1 as D (6 bases). V was shortened by 0 bases and J by 7 bases, with 16 bases between the two germline ends. The CDR3 runs to 15 residues. Germline V gene data show CDR1 as GTSNPN and CDR2 as SVGIG (reference sequence). The CDR3 DNA sequence: TGTGCCTGGAGTGTTGACAGGCTGGGTGGAAATGAGCAGTTCTTC. It specifies CAWSVDRLGGNEQFF.

This clonotype was found many times. The CDR3 protein is CAIATGATDTQYF. The CDR3, as DNA: TGTGCCATCGCGACAGGGGCTACAGATACGCAGTATTTT. The chain has TRBV10-3 and TRBJ2-3; 8 nucleotides match TRBD1. Trimming at V came to 8 bases and at J to 3 bases, leaving 4 bases not matched to a gene. The germline CDR1 and CDR2 sequences are ENHRY and SYGVKD. The CDR3 is made up of 13 amino acids.

This clonotype was seen at least ten times. The CDR3 DNA reads as TGTGCCAGCACCCTCGGGACTAGCAGCACAGATACGCAGTATTTT. It codes for CASTLGTSSTDTQYF. The chain employs TRBV27 and TRBJ2-3, with 9 bases lining up with TRBD2. The V segment lost 7 bases and the J segment 0 bases; nucleotides outside the gene matches: 5. The length of the CDR3 is 15 residues. Germline CDR1 reads MNHEY; CDR2 reads SMNVEV (reference sequence).

This clonotype was seen repeatedly, ten times or more. V and J are TRBV6-5 and TRBJ1-5; D is uncertain. V gave up 2 bases and J gave up 4 bases, with 6 bases separating them. Germline V CDR1 and CDR2: MNHEY, SVGAGI. The CDR3 is 13 residues long. CDR3 sequence reads: CASSYSVNQPQHF. In DNA, the CDR3 is TGTGCCAGCAGTTACAGTGTTAATCAGCCCCAGCATTTT.

This clonotype has a handful of counts. The J gene is TRBJ2-2, the V gene TRBV2, with D uncertain. Trimming left V 8 bases short and J 6 bases short, with 13 bases between. The germline V gene encodes CDR1 SNHLY and CDR2 FYNNEI. The CDR3 is 13 residues long. The CDR3 region has the DNA TGTGCCAGCGTCGTCGGGTCTCCCGGGGAGCTGTTTTTT. Translation: CASVVGSPGELFF.